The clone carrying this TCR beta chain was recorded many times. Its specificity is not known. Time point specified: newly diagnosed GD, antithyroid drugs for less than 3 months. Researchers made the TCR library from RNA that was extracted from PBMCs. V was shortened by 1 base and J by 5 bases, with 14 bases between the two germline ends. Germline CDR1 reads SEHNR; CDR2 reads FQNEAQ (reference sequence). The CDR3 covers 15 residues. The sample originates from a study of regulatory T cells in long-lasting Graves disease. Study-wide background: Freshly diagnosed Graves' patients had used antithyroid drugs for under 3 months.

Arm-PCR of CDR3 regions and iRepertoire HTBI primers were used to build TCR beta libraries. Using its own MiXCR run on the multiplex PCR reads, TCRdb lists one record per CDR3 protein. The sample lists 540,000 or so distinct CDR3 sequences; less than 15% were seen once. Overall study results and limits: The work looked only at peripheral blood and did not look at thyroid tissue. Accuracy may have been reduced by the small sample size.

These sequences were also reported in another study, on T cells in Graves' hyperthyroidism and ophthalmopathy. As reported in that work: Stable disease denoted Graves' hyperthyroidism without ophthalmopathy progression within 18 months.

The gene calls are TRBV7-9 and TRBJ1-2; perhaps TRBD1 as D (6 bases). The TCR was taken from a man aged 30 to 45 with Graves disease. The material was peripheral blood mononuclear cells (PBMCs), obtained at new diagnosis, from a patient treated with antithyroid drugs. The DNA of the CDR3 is TGTGCCAGCAGCTTAGGTCGGCAGGGGCGATATGGCTACACCTTC. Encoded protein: CASSLGRQGRYGYTF.